This paragraph reports one TCR beta chain. Its antigen is undetermined. CD45RO-negative, CCR7-selected cells formed the naive CD8 fraction, which excluded terminally differentiated effector memory CD45RA+ cells. The sample originates from a study of shared clonotypes between healthy human individuals. Study outcomes and limitations: It was the few donors that limited the genetic and exposure-history diversity represented.

The repertoire was sequenced with immunoSEQ multiplex PCR; TCRdb's copy has only in-frame clones and lacks some. The sample carries roughly 770,000 clones, roughly 96% recorded once. The receptor was isolated from a man younger than 45 in good health. The sample was naive CD8+ T cells sorted from blood.

The CDR3 bases are TGTGCCAGCACCGAATGGGAGGTACTAGGGTACCAAGAGACCCAGTACTTC. Translated, it gives CASTEWEVLGYQETQYF. The chain uses TRBV7-9 and TRBJ2-5; possible D gene TRBD2, 6 bases. Trimming cost V 7 bases and J 0 bases, with 21 bases left between them. Germline assignment: CDR1 SEHNR and CDR2 FQNEAQ (reference sequence). This CDR3 has 17 residues.